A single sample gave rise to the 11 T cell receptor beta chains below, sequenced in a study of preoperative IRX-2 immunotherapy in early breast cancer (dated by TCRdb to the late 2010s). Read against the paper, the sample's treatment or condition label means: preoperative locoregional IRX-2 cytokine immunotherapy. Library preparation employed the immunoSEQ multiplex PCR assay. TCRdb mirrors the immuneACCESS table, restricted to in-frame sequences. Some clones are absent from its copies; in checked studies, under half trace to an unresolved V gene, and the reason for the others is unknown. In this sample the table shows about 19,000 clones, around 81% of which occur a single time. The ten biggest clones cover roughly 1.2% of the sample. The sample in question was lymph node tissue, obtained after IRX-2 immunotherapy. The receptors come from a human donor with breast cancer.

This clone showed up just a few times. The CDR3 here is CASHWGTAGAEAFF. The CDR3 DNA sequence: TGTGCCAGCCATTGGGGGACAGCGGGCGCTGAAGCTTTCTTT. The chain uses TRBV19 and TRBJ1-1; TRBD1 agrees at 7 bases. The CDR3 runs to 14 residues. Germline trimming cut 9 bases from V and 6 bases from J; bases unmatched to any gene: 13. Per germline, CDR1 LNHDA and CDR2 SQIVND (reference sequence).

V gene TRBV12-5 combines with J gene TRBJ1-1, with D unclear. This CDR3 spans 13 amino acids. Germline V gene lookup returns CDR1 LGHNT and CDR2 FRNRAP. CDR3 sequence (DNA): TGTGCCAGCACCCCGGCCGCCCGGTCTGAAGCTTTCTTT. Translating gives CASTPAARSEAFF.

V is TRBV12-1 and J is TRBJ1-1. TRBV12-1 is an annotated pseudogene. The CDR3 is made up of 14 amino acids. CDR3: CASSLGIGKVEAFF. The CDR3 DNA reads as TGTGCCAGCAGCCTTGGGATTGGGAAGGTTGAAGCTTTCTTT.

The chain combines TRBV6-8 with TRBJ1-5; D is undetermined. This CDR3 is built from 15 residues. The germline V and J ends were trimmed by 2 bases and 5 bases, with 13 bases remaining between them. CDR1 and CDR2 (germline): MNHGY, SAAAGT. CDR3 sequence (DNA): TGTGCCAGCAGTTACCCGGTCCGGGGTTATCAGCCCCAGCATTTT. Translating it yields CASSYPVRGYQPQHF.

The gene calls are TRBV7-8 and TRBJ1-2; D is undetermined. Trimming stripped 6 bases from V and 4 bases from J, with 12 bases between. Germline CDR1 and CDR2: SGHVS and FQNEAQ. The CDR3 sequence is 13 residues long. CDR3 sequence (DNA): TGTGCCAGCAGTCCCGGACCCATCTATGGCTACACCTTC. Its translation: CASSPGPIYGYTF.

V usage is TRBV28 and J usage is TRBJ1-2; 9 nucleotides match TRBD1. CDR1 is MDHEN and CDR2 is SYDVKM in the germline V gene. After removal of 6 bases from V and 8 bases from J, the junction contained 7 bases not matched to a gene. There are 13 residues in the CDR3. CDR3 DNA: TGTGCCAGCAGCCCGGGACAGGGAGGAGGCTACACCTTC. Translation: CASSPGQGGGYTF.

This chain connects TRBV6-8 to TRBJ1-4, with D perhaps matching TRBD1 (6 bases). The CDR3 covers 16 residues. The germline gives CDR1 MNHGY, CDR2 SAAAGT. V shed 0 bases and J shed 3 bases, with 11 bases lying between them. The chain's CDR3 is CASSYSRGTANEKLFF. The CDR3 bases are TGTGCCAGCAGTTACTCGAGGGGGACGGCTAATGAAAAACTGTTTTTT.

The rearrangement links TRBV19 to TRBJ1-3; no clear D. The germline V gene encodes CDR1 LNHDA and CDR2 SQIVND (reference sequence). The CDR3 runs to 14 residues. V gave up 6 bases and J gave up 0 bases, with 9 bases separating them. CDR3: CASRLTGSGNTIYF. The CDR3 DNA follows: TGTGCCAGTAGACTGACTGGCTCTGGAAACACCATATATTTT.

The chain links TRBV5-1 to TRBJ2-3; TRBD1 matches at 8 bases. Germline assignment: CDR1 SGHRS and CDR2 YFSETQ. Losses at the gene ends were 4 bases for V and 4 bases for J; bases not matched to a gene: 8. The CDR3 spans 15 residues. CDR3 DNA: TGCGCCAGCAGCCCCAGGGGGCCTTCCGCAGATACGCAGTATTTT. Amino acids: CASSPRGPSADTQYF.

In DNA, the CDR3 is TGCGCCAGCAGCTTGGGCAGGGGAGGGAATGCGCCTGAAGCTTTCTTT. Translating gives CASSLGRGGNAPEAFF. The chain carries TRBV5-1 and TRBJ1-1; D perhaps matches TRBD1 (6 bases). CDR1 and CDR2 from the germline V gene are SGHRS and YFSETQ. The V and J ends lost 0 bases and 6 bases respectively, with 18 bases between them. The CDR3 has 16 amino acids.

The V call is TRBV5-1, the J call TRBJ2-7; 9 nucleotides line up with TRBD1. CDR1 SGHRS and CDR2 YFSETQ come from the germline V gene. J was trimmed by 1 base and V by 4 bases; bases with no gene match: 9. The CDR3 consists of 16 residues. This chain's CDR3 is CASSQDGTGNSYEQYF. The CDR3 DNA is TGCGCCAGCAGCCAAGATGGGACAGGGAATTCCTACGAGCAGTACTTC.